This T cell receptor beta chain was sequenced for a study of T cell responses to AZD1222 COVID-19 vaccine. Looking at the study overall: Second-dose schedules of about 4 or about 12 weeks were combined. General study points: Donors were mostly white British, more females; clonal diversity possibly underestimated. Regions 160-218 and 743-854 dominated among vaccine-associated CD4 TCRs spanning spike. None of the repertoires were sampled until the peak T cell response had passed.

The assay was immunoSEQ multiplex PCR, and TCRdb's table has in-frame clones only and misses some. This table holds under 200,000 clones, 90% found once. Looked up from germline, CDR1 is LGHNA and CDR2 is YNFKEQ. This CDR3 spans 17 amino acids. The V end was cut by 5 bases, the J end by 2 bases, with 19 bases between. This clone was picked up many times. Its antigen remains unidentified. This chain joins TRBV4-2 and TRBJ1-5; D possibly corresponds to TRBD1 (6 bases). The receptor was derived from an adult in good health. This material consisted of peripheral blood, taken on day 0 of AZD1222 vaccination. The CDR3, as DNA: TGTGCCAGCAGCAACCTCACTCCTGGGGGCGGCAATCAGCCCCAGCATTTT. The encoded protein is CASSNLTPGGGNQPQHF.